Reported below is one TCR beta chain. Its antigen is as yet unknown. The assay was immunoSEQ multiplex PCR, and TCRdb's table has in-frame clones only and misses some. The sample yields 150,000 to 200,000 clones, about 90% seen once. This entry comes from a study of T cell responses to AZD1222 COVID-19 vaccine. Germline trimming cut 4 bases from V and 5 bases from J; bases unmatched to any gene: 7. Per germline, CDR1 SGHRS and CDR2 YFSETQ. This CDR3 contains 15 residues. The study's findings and limits: Unmutated variant regions are reportedly targeted by nearly half of spike-specific TCRs. The donor cohort was predominantly white British with a female majority, and clonal diversity may have been underestimated.

This chain connects TRBV5-1 to TRBJ1-2; 11 positions agree with TRBD1. This specimen was peripheral blood, taken 28 days after the second AZD1222 dose. The clonotype originates from an adult who received the AZD1222 COVID-19 vaccine. CDR3 region: CASSTRDRGEYGYTF. Written as DNA, the CDR3 is TGCGCCAGCAGCACCCGGGACAGGGGGGAGTATGGCTACACCTTC.